Listed below are T cell receptor beta chains from one sample, sequenced in a study of blood T cell repertoires in COVID-19. Here immunoSEQ multiplex PCR was the method, and the copy in TCRdb shows in-frame clones only, minus some. The table includes 60,000 or so clones, roughly 88% detected once. The sample consisted of peripheral blood. The receptors stem from a man under 40 with COVID-19, enrolled during active disease. The conserved cysteine and the conserved F or W are not part of the CDR3 here. A D gene is named only where the DNA matches it firmly.

v_call	d_call	j_call	cdr3_aa
TRBV6-6	TRBD1	TRBJ1-1	ASTRQGNTEAF
TRBV29-1	TRBD1	TRBJ2-3	SVTGTGASTDTQY
TRBV6-2/TRBV6-3	TRBD1	TRBJ1-5	ASSPNRQGAGQPQH
TRBV6-5	.	TRBJ2-1	ASSYERLSSNEQF
TRBV9	.	TRBJ2-1	ASSVSPQQDEQF
TRBV5-1	.	TRBJ2-7	ASSLAASVLYEQY
TRBV28	TRBD1	TRBJ1-1	ASTPGDRNTEAF
TRBV7-2	TRBD2	TRBJ2-2	ASLYSGTTNTGELF
TRBV4-2	TRBD2	TRBJ2-2	ASSQEGTSLPGELF
TRBV5-1	TRBD1	TRBJ1-5	ASSWDSHTSPQH
TRBV6-5	TRBD2	TRBJ2-7	ASTRLAGEGEQY
TRBV6-5	.	TRBJ2-4	ASSYSRLATEQY
TRBV19	TRBD1	TRBJ2-2	ASVRGQNTGELF
TRBV28	.	TRBJ2-1	ASSSPGTREQF
TRBV28	TRBD1	TRBJ1-1	ASSTLQGPNTEAF
TRBV6-6	.	TRBJ1-4	ASSVRQNEKLF
TRBV6-5	TRBD1	TRBJ2-2	ASSHRDRVTGELF
TRBV3-1/TRBV3-2	.	TRBJ1-5	ASSQVWGGNQPQH
TRBV2	.	TRBJ2-5	ASSEGLAVQETQY
TRBV19	TRBD2	TRBJ2-2	ASSKVGGPGTGELF
TRBV7-8	.	TRBJ1-2	ASSLVGLWYGYT
TRBV5-4	.	TRBJ2-1	ASSHRDKGLEQF
TRBV12-5	.	TRBJ2-1	ASGGAYNEQF
TRBV14	.	TRBJ1-5	ASSQPHCADGNQPQH
TRBV27	TRBD2	TRBJ2-7	ASGPKSGRARNEQY
TRBV11-1	.	TRBJ2-3	ASSYLEDTQY
TRBV15	TRBD2	TRBJ2-3	ATSGTSGSRADTQY
TRBV6-5	TRBD1	TRBJ1-2	ASRMTGVDYGYT
TRBV30	.	TRBJ2-7	AWSNQGYEQY
TRBV7-8	TRBD1	TRBJ1-1	ASSGQGANTEAF
TRBV19	TRBD1	TRBJ2-1	ASKPQGYNEQF
TRBV5-1	.	TRBJ1-1	ASSFVTGNTEAF
TRBV2	.	TRBJ2-2	ASSGHTGELF
TRBV7-9	TRBD1	TRBJ1-6	ASSSVETGDSPLH
TRBV7-2	.	TRBJ1-2	ASSLDGWEGYGYT
TRBV30	.	TRBJ2-4	AWGPGGIQNIQY
TRBV19	.	TRBJ2-3	ASSIGPRDTQY
TRBV27	TRBD2	TRBJ2-7	ASSPGTSGTYEQY
TRBV27	.	TRBJ1-1	ASSEGQPNTEAF
TRBV5-6	TRBD2	TRBJ2-4	ASSPGGGGKNIQY
TRBV15	.	TRBJ2-7	ATSSYSDEQY
TRBV9	.	TRBJ1-1	ASSVSKRGEAF
TRBV6-5	.	TRBJ1-5	ASRHNQPQH
TRBV24-1	.	TRBJ1-4	ATSEGGGGEKLF
TRBV6-5	TRBD1	TRBJ1-1	ASRTGGLNTEAF
TRBV19	.	TRBJ1-1	ASSKWGAEAF
TRBV6-5	.	TRBJ2-1	ASPGGREQF
TRBV7-2	TRBD2	TRBJ2-5	ASEGAGDLETQY
TRBV28	TRBD2	TRBJ2-5	ASSLAGGPQETQY